The 9 T cell receptor beta chains below all came from one sample that was sequenced in a study of Ad26.COV2.S vaccination and SARS-CoV-2 variants. The data were produced by immunoSEQ multiplex PCR, yet TCRdb's version contains in-frame clones alone and is incomplete. This sample has around 250,000 clones, with about 89% found just once. Treatment meaning: around 19 received Ad26.COV2.S at low or high dose, single or two shots; about 5 received placebo; per-sample allocation not given. Sample collection was performed on day 63 after the first vaccine or placebo injection. This material consisted of peripheral blood, taken in a trial of Ad26.COV2.S vaccine versus placebo. The receptors stem from a person aged 18-60 years who received the Ad26.COV2.S COVID-19 vaccine or a placebo.

The chain links TRBV18 to TRBJ1-2; D is possibly TRBD1 (5 bases). Germline CDR1 KGHSH, CDR2 LQKENI. Trimming took 3 bases from V and 7 from J, leaving 24 bases between them. The CDR3 contains 17 residues. The CDR3 nucleotides are TGTGCCAGCTCACCCCTGCCAGAAGGCAGGGATGTTAGTGGCTACACCTTC. Its protein is CASSPLPEGRDVSGYTF.

The chain links TRBV7-9 to TRBJ1-2; no firm D call. CDR3 length equals 14 residues. V was cut by 5 bases and J by 4 bases, with 14 bases left in between. Germline V gene sequence: CDR1 SEHNR, CDR2 FQNEAQ (reference sequence). The CDR3 reads CASSLAERLYGYTF. As DNA, the CDR3 is TGTGCCAGCAGCCTCGCCGAGAGACTCTATGGCTACACCTTC.

This rearrangement joins TRBV6-1 to TRBJ2-3; D perhaps matches TRBD2 (5 bases). The length of the CDR3 is 13 residues. Trimming stripped 1 base from V and 8 bases from J, with 10 bases between. Germline loops: CDR1 MNHNS, CDR2 SASEGT. Here the CDR3 DNA reads TGTGCCAGCAGTGAAGTAGCCGGAGGTACGCAGTATTTT. It translates to CASSEVAGGTQYF.

This clone was observed once. The chain couples TRBV5-1 to TRBJ2-5; 8 bases fit TRBD2. V lost 2 bases to trimming and J lost 3 bases; unmatched junction nucleotides: 3. The V gene's germline CDR1 is SGHRS and CDR2 YFSETQ. This CDR3 comprises 14 residues. In DNA form, the CDR3 reads TGCGCCAGCAGCTTACTAGCGGACGAAGAGACCCAGTACTTC. Translation gives CASSLLADEETQYF.

The chain recombines TRBV9 with TRBJ1-1; D is unresolved. Germline values: CDR1 SGDLS, CDR2 YYNGEE. CDR3 length: 14 residues. V lost 4 bases and J 4 bases, leaving 14 bases between the germline ends. CDR3 protein: CASSSRWGGTEAFF. The CDR3, as DNA: TGTGCCAGCAGCTCTCGGTGGGGAGGCACTGAAGCTTTCTTT.

This chain connects TRBV5-1 to TRBJ1-5; D possibly corresponds to TRBD1 (5 bases). This CDR3 region has 13 residues. V was clipped by 2 bases and J by 7 bases, with 10 bases between them. Germline assignment: CDR1 SGHRS and CDR2 YFSETQ. CDR3 in DNA: TGCGCCAGCAGCTTATCCGGGGACCAGCCCCAGCATTTT. Translating gives CASSLSGDQPQHF.

The rearrangement joins TRBV7-2 to TRBJ2-7; D gene unclear. The germline CDR1 and CDR2 sequences are SGHTA and FQGNSA. V lost 1 base and J 3 bases, leaving 4 bases between the germline ends. The CDR3 is 12 residues long. The CDR3 loop is CASSLGYYEQYF. The CDR3 nucleotides are TGTGCCAGCAGCTTAGGATACTACGAGCAGTACTTC.

The rearrangement uses TRBV25-1 and TRBJ1-5; maybe TRBD1 (5 bases). From germline, CDR1 is MGHDK and CDR2 SYGVNS. Trimming took 8 bases from V and 0 from J, leaving 11 bases between them. This CDR3 is built from 14 residues. CDR3 coding DNA: TGTGCCAGCGGACCGGGGCTTAGCAATCAGCCCCAGCATTTT. Translating it yields CASGPGLSNQPQHF.

The DNA for the CDR3 is TGTGCCAGCAGCTTCCGCCTCAGCGAGCAGTACTTC. Translation gives CASSFRLSEQYF. The chain is built from TRBV7-3 and TRBJ2-7, with D unclear. CDR1 is SGHTA, CDR2 FQGTGA, per germline. Trimming took off 3 bases at V and 6 bases at J, with 9 bases between the two ends. The CDR3 is 12 residues long.